These 29 T cell receptor beta chains originate from one sample sequenced in a study of vaccination effects on CD4 cells after COVID-19. After roughly ten days in culture, the CD4+ T cells were isolated. Participants were vaccinated with two doses of either the BNT162b2 or mRNA-1273 vaccine. Only in-frame clones appear in the TCRdb table, and some are missing; sequencing was by immunoSEQ multiplex PCR. Of about 73,000 clones in the sample, less than 75% were seen once. For these TCRs, the target antigens are not known. This sample comprised CD4+ T cells from PBMCs cultured without peptide, obtained after COVID-19 vaccination. The source of these receptors is a human donor who received a COVID-19 vaccine.

The table lists this clone with a count of one. The chain carries TRBV18 and TRBJ1-1; the D gene is possibly TRBD1 (6 bases). The CDR3 has 15 amino acids. V lost 2 bases to trimming and J lost 0 bases, with 10 bases between them. Germline CDR1 is KGHSH and CDR2 is LQKENI. CDR3 nucleotides: TGTGCCAGCTCACCAGGACAGACTATGAACACTGAAGCTTTCTTT. Translation: CASSPGQTMNTEAFF.

The rearrangement links TRBV19 to TRBJ2-7; TRBD2 might be the D (5 bases). Germline lookup yields CDR1 LNHDA and CDR2 SQIVND (reference sequence). V shed 4 bases and J shed 5 bases, with 21 bases lying between them. There are 16 residues in the CDR3. Written as DNA, the CDR3 is TGTGCCAGTAGTAGACTTTCGGACTGGTCCGTGGACGAGCAGTACGTC. Translating it yields CASSRLSDWSVDEQYV.

Note on this clone: The sample contains more than one DNA sequence encoding this CDR3. The V gene is TRBV5-1, the J gene TRBJ2-5; tentative D call: TRBD2 (6 bases). In germline, CDR1 is SGHRS, CDR2 YFSETQ. This CDR3 is 14 amino acids long. V lost 0 bases and J lost 4, with 10 bases in between. The CDR3 DNA is TGCGCCAGCAGCTTGGGGGGGGTTTTAGAGACCCAGTACTTC. Translated, it gives CASSLGGVLETQYF.

V and J are TRBV2 and TRBJ1-1; D remains ambiguous. Germline V CDR1 and CDR2: SNHLY, FYNNEI. This CDR3 contains 14 residues. With 7 bases removed from V and 4 bases from J, the gap between germline ends came to 16 bases. The CDR3 DNA is TGTGCCAGCATCCCGACACCTCACCTCACTGAAGCTTTCTTT. This translates into CASIPTPHLTEAFF.

V gene TRBV19 combines with J gene TRBJ1-5, with 8 nucleotides matching TRBD1. This CDR3 comprises 13 residues. Germline V gene sequence: CDR1 LNHDA, CDR2 SQIVND (reference sequence). The V segment lost 4 bases and the J segment 6 bases; nucleotides outside the gene matches: 2. Here the CDR3 reads CASSTDRGQPQHF. The CDR3 coding sequence is TGTGCCAGTAGTACAGACAGGGGTCAGCCCCAGCATTTT.

The rearrangement links TRBV4-1 to TRBJ1-5, with 10 bases identical to TRBD1. Germline CDR1 MGHRA, CDR2 YSYEKL. The CDR3 is 15 amino acids. With 3 bases clipped from V and 5 bases from J, the junction kept 4 bases outside the gene matches. The DNA of the CDR3 is TGCGCCAGCAGCCACCTCGGGACAGGGGATCAGCCCCAGCATTTT. Protein: CASSHLGTGDQPQHF.

This clone was counted a few times. V usage is TRBV19 and J usage is TRBJ2-1, with D uncertain. Germline V gene data show CDR1 as LNHDA and CDR2 as SQIVND (reference sequence). There are 13 residues in the CDR3. V lost 4 bases to trimming and J lost 9 bases, with 13 bases between them. The CDR3 region has the DNA TGTGCCAGTAGTACTCGGTTGGGCCCTGAGCAGTTCTTC. This translates into CASSTRLGPEQFF. The full variable domain, in which reference TRBV19 and TRBJ2-1 provide the parts outside the CDR3, is DGGITQSPKYLFRKEGQNVTLSCEQNLNHDAMYWYRQDPGQGLRLIYYSQIVNDFQKGDIAEGYSVSREKKESFPLTVTSAQKNPTAFYLCASSTRLGPEQFFGPGTRLTVL.

The V gene is TRBV6-2 or TRBV6-3, the J gene TRBJ2-6, with TRBD1 identical over 8 bases. Germline V gene data show CDR1 as MNHEY and CDR2 as SVGEGT. The CDR3 has 19 residues. V dropped 2 bases and J dropped 0; count of bases not matched to a gene: 9. The CDR3, as DNA: TGTGCCAGCAGTTACCCCGGGACAGGTCCCTTCTCTGGGGCCAACGTCCTGACTTTC. Amino acid sequence: CASSYPGTGPFSGANVLTF.

This rearrangement joins TRBV5-1 to TRBJ2-1, with 9 nucleotides matching TRBD1. After removal of 6 bases from V and 10 bases from J, the junction contained 5 bases not matched to a gene. The CDR3 runs 12 residues. CDR1 SGHRS and CDR2 YFSETQ come from the germline V gene. The CDR3 bases are TGCGCCAGCACCCTGGACAGGGGCGAGCAGTTCTTC. Translated: CASTLDRGEQFF.

The chain employs TRBV5-4 and TRBJ2-2, with 9 bases matching TRBD1. The CDR3 extends over 16 amino acids. Trimming took 5 bases from V and 5 from J; bases not matched to a gene: 10. CDR1 and CDR2 (germline): SGHNT, YYREEE (reference sequence). CDR3 sequence (DNA): TGTGCCAGCAGAGCATTCGGGACAGGGAGTACCGGGGAGCTGTTTTTT. As protein: CASRAFGTGSTGELFF.

In this sample, this clone turned up once. The V gene is TRBV7-2, the J gene TRBJ1-5; D might be TRBD1 (5 bases). This CDR3 has 13 residues. Germline V lookup: CDR1 SGHTA, CDR2 FQGNSA. Deletions cut 2 bases from V and 7 bases from J, with 9 bases between. The CDR3 sequence is CASSLTEGQPQHF. The DNA of the CDR3 is TGTGCCAGCAGCTTAACTGAGGGGCAGCCCCAGCATTTT.

This clone came up once. This sequence joins TRBV24-1 and TRBJ2-1; 8 bases are shared with TRBD2. The CDR3 has 17 amino acids. Germline CDR1 and CDR2: KGHDR and SFDVKD. V was pared by 3 bases and J by 8 bases, with 14 bases of the junction left unmatched. CDR3: CATSDPVGGAKGYEQFF. The CDR3 bases are TGTGCCACCAGTGATCCCGTCGGGGGGGCTAAGGGTTATGAGCAGTTCTTC.

This clone has only one observation. The chain couples TRBV18 to TRBJ2-1, with D unclear. In germline, CDR1 is KGHSH, CDR2 LQKENI. CDR3 size: 14 residues. Trimming shortened V by 6 bases and J by 0 bases, and 9 bases separated the two germline ends. Here the CDR3 reads CASSPSNSYNEQFF. The CDR3 nucleotides are TGTGCCAGCTCCCCTTCTAACTCCTACAATGAGCAGTTCTTC. Supplemented by reference TRBV18 and TRBJ2-1, the full variable domain reads NAGVMQNPRHLVRRRGQEARLRCSPMKGHSHVYWYRQLPEEGLKFMVYLQKENIIDESGMPKERFSAEFPKEGPSILRIQQVVRGDSAAYFCASSPSNSYNEQFFGPGTRLTVL.

V is TRBV7-2 and J is TRBJ1-3, with 7 bases matching TRBD1. CDR3 length: 15 amino acids. J was trimmed by 0 bases and V by 5 bases; bases with no gene match: 4. Germline-derived CDR1 and CDR2 are SGHTA and FQGNSA. CDR3 in amino acids: CASSLRDSSGNTIYF. The CDR3 DNA reads as TGTGCCAGCAGCCTACGGGACAGCTCTGGAAACACCATATATTTT. Drawing the rest from reference TRBV7-2 and TRBJ1-3, the complete variable domain is GAGVSQSPSNKVTEKGKDVELRCDPISGHTALYWYRQSLGQGLEFLIYFQGNSAPDKSGLPSDRFSAERTGGSVSTLTIQRTQQEDSAVYLCASSLRDSSGNTIYFGEGSWLTVV.

The chain couples TRBV19 to TRBJ1-2; no clear D. This CDR3 is built from 14 residues. V shed 0 bases and J shed 8 bases, with 13 bases lying between them. Germline CDR1 LNHDA, CDR2 SQIVND (reference sequence). The chain's CDR3 is CASSIEITRAGYTF. Here the CDR3 DNA reads TGTGCCAGTAGTATAGAGATTACCCGAGCGGGCTACACCTTC.

V is TRBV6-5 and J is TRBJ1-5; D ambiguous. CDR1 is MNHEY and CDR2 is SVGAGI in the germline V gene. Trimming cost V 6 bases and J 0 bases, with 12 bases left between them. The CDR3 has 15 amino acids. CDR3 region: CASRVTRNSNQPQHF. CDR3 sequence (DNA): TGTGCCAGCAGGGTGACAAGGAATAGCAATCAGCCCCAGCATTTT.

A few counts support this clone. This chain connects TRBV6-5 to TRBJ2-3; possible D gene TRBD2, 5 bases. V was pared by 0 bases and J by 6 bases, with 10 bases between. CDR1 MNHEY and CDR2 SVGAGI come from the germline V gene. The CDR3 is 14 amino acids. The CDR3 region has the DNA TGTGCCAGCAGTTACTCGAGGTCGGGGGATACGCAGTATTTT. It translates to CASSYSRSGDTQYF.

The rearrangement links TRBV6-5 to TRBJ1-3; D not certain. Trimming cost V 6 bases and J 3 bases, with 15 bases left between them. This CDR3 has 15 amino acids. Germline values: CDR1 MNHEY, CDR2 SVGAGI. CDR3 amino acids: CASSQNSNRGNTIYF. DNA for the CDR3: TGTGCCAGCAGCCAAAACTCTAATCGTGGAAACACCATATATTTT.

The J gene is TRBJ2-5, the V gene TRBV5-1; the match to TRBD1 covers 9 bases. Trimming cost V 0 bases and J 4 bases; bases outside gene matches: 7. This CDR3 spans 16 amino acids. CDR1 and CDR2 (germline): SGHRS, YFSETQ. CDR3 protein: CASSLAPGQGRETQYF. Here the CDR3 DNA reads TGCGCCAGCAGCTTGGCCCCGGGACAGGGTAGAGAGACCCAGTACTTC.

The chain has TRBV18 and TRBJ1-4; D gene ambiguous. Germline lookup yields CDR1 KGHSH and CDR2 LQKENI. The ends were cut back, 1 base at V and 8 bases at J, with 20 bases in the middle. The CDR3 extends over 17 amino acids. The CDR3 spells CASSPLPPVKADEKLFF. Here the CDR3 DNA reads TGTGCCAGCTCACCACTCCCCCCCGTTAAAGCGGACGAAAAACTGTTTTTT.

For this clone: The same CDR3 is also encoded by other DNA sequences in this sample. The V call is TRBV2, the J call TRBJ1-5, with a possible D match to TRBD1 (5 bases). CDR1 is SNHLY and CDR2 is FYNNEI in the germline V gene. Trimming removed 1 base from V and 4 bases from J, with 8 bases in between. The CDR3 is 14 residues long. The CDR3, as DNA: TGTGCCAGCAGTGAAGGACGGGGGAATCAGCCCCAGCATTTT. Its translation is CASSEGRGNQPQHF.

This clone was seen just once. Within the sample, other DNA sequences also encode this same CDR3. The chain has TRBV29-1 and TRBJ2-3; D ambiguous. V lost 1 base, J lost 1 base, and 3 bases lay in between. Germline-derived CDR1 and CDR2 are SQVTM and ANQGSEA. The CDR3 consists of 12 residues. The CDR3 protein is CSVEGGTDTQYF. As DNA, the CDR3 is TGCAGCGTTGAAGGTGGCACAGATACGCAGTATTTT.

This chain uses TRBV5-1 with TRBJ2-5; 9 nucleotides agree with TRBD2. V trimming: 4 bases; J trimming: 5 bases; junction bases outside the gene matches: 9. The CDR3 sequence is 15 residues long. Germline V gene lookup returns CDR1 SGHRS and CDR2 YFSETQ. The CDR3 sequence: CASSLTGTSSETQYF. The CDR3 bases are TGCGCCAGCAGCCTGACGGGGACTAGCTCGGAGACCCAGTACTTC. The complete variable domain, with remaining parts taken from reference TRBV5-1 and TRBJ2-5, reads KAGVTQTPRYLIKTRGQQVTLSCSPISGHRSVSWYQQTPGQGLQFLFEYFSETQRNKGNFPGRFSGRQFSNSRSEMNVSTLELGDSALYLCASSLTGTSSETQYFGPGTRLLVL.

Remarks on this clone: The same CDR3 arises from other DNA sequences in this sample as well. The chain is built from TRBV5-1 and TRBJ1-1; a weak D match, TRBD1 (5 bases). V lost 0 bases to trimming and J lost 1 base, with 7 bases between them. In germline, CDR1 is SGHRS, CDR2 YFSETQ. The CDR3 loop spans 14 amino acids. The CDR3, as DNA: TGCGCCAGCAGCTTGGCCGGGGGGAACACTGAAGCTTTCTTT. Its translation: CASSLAGGNTEAFF.

The chain recombines TRBV24-1 with TRBJ2-2, with a possible D match to TRBD1 (5 bases). Trimming stripped 4 bases from V and 3 bases from J, with 11 bases between. The germline V gene has CDR1 KGHDR and CDR2 SFDVKD. This CDR3 comprises 15 residues. CDR3 in amino acids: CATSEAGSDTGELFF. As DNA, the CDR3 is TGTGCCACCAGTGAGGCAGGGTCAGACACCGGGGAGCTGTTTTTT.

This chain joins TRBV5-5 and TRBJ1-3; a possible D gene is TRBD1 (5 bases). V was cut by 4 bases and J by 4 bases, with 6 bases left in between. The CDR3 runs 12 residues. Germline-derived CDR1 and CDR2 are SGHKS and YYEKEE (reference sequence). CDR3 nucleotides: TGTGCCAGCAGCCAGGGCGGAAACACCATATATTTT. Translation: CASSQGGNTIYF. The whole variable domain, filled in from reference TRBV5-5 and TRBJ1-3, reads DAGVTQSPTHLIKTRGQQVTLRCSPISGHKSVSWYQQVLGQGPQFIFQYYEKEERGRGNFPDRFSARQFPNYSSELNVNALLLGDSALYLCASSQGGNTIYFGEGSWLTVV.

This clone has just one count. The V call is TRBV30, the J call TRBJ2-1; TRBD1 matches at 8 bases. With 3 bases clipped from V and 5 bases from J, the junction kept 6 bases outside the gene matches. This CDR3 region has 14 residues. Germline-derived CDR1 and CDR2 are GTSNPN and SVGIG (reference sequence). DNA of the CDR3: TGTGCCTGGAGGGGACAGGTGAGGGACAATGAGCAGTTCTTC. This gives the protein CAWRGQVRDNEQFF.

J is TRBJ1-6 and V is TRBV9; D remains unclear. The CDR3 totals 13 residues. Germline lookup yields CDR1 SGDLS and CDR2 YYNGEE. The V end was cut by 0 bases, the J end by 7 bases, with 5 bases between. The chain's CDR3 is CASSVEGNSPLHF. CDR3 nucleotides: TGTGCCAGCAGCGTAGAAGGGAATTCACCCCTCCACTTT.

The chain couples TRBV24-1 to TRBJ1-2; 9 bases map to TRBD1. J lost 8 bases, V lost 4 bases, and 10 bases had no gene match. Germline CDR1 and CDR2: KGHDR and SFDVKD. The CDR3 loop spans 15 amino acids. DNA for the CDR3: TGTGCCACCAGTGAGGGGTTCTACAGGGGGCGGGGCTACACCTTC. Translated, it gives CATSEGFYRGRGYTF.